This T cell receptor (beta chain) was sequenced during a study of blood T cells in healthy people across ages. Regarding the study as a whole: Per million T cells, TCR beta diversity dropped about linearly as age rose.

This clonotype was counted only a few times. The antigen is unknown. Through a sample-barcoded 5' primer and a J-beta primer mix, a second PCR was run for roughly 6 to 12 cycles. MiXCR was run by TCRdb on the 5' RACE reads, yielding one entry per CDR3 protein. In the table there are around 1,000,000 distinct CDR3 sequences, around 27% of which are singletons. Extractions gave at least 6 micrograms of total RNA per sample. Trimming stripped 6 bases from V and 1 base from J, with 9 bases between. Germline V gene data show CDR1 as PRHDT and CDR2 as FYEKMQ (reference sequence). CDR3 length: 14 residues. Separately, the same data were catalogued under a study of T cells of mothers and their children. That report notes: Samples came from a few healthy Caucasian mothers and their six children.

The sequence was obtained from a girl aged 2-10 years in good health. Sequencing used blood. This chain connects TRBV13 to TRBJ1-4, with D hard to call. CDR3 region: CASRVHVTNEKLFF. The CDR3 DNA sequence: TGTGCCAGCAGGGTACACGTAACTAATGAAAAACTGTTTTTT.